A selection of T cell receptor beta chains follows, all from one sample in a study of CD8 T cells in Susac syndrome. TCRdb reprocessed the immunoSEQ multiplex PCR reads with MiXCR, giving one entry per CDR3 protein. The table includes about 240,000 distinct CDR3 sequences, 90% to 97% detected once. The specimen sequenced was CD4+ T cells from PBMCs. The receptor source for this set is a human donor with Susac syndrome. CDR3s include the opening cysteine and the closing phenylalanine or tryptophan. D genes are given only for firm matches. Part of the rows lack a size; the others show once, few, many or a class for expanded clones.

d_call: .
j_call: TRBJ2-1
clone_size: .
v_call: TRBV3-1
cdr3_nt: TGTGCCAGCAGCGCGCGGCAGGGCAATGAGCAGTTCTTC
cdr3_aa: CASSARQGNEQFF

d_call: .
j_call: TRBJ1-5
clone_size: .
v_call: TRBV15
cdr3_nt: TGTGCCACCAGCAGAGATCCCCTAGTGACCCAGCATTTT
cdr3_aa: CATSRDPLVTQHF

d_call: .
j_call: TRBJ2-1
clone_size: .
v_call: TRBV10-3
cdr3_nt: TGTGCCATCGTGGAGAAGAGCTCCTACAATGAGCAGTTCTTC
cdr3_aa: CAIVEKSSYNEQFF

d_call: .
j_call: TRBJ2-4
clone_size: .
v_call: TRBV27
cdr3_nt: TGTGCCAGCAGTTTAGCGGGACTTAACATTCAGTACTTC
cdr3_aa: CASSLAGLNIQYF

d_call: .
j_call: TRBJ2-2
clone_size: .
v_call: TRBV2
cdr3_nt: TGTGCCAGCAGTGCCGGGAAAACTTACACCGGGGAGCTGTTTTTT
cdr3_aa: CASSAGKTYTGELFF

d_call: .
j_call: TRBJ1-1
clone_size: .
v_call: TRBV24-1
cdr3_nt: TGTGCCACCAGTGATCCCCGGGACACCACCACTGAAGCTTTCTTT
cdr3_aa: CATSDPRDTTTEAFF

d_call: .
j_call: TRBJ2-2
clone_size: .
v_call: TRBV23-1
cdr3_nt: TGCGCCATGGGGGACATCAACACCGGGGAGCTGTTTTTT
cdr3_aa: CAMGDINTGELFF

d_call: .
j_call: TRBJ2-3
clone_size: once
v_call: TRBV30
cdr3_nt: TGTGCCTGGAGTGTACGAGGCAGAAGCACAGATACGCAGTATTTT
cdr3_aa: CAWSVRGRSTDTQYF

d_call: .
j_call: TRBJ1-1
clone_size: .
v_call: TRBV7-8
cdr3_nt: TGTGCCAGCAGCCGAAGCTGGAGCACTGAAGCTTTCTTT
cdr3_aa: CASSRSWSTEAFF

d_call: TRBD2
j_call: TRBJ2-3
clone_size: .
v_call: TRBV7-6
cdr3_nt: TGTGCCAGCAGCTTCAACCGACTAGCGGCTAGCACAGATACGCAGTATTTT
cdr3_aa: CASSFNRLAASTDTQYF

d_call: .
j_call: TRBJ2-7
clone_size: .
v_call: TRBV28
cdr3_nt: TGTGCCAGCAGTTTAAAGGGACTCGAGCAGTACTTC
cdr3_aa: CASSLKGLEQYF

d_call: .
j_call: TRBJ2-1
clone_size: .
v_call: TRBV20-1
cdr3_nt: TGCAGTGCTAGAGATGAGGGTCCCAGCCCTTATTCGAAACTTTACAATGAGCAGTTCTTC
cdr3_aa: CSARDEGPSPYSKLYNEQFF

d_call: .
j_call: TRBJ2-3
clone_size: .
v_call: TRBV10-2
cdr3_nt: TGCGCCAGCATGATAGGGGATACGCAGTATTTT
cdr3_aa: CASMIGDTQYF

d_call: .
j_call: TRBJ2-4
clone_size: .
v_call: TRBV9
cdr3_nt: TGTGCCAGCAGCTCAGAGAGGGCAAAGCAAAACATTCAGTACTTC
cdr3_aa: CASSSERAKQNIQYF

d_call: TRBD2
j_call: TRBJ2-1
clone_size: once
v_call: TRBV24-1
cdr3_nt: TGTGCCACCAGTGATAAACTAGCGGGAGTCGATGAGCAGTTCTTC
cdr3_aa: CATSDKLAGVDEQFF

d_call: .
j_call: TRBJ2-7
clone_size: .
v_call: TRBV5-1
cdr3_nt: TGCGCCAGCAGCTTGAGTCAGGGGAAGAACGAGCAGTACTTC
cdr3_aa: CASSLSQGKNEQYF

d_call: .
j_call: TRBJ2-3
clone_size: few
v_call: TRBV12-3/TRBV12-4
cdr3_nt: TGTGCCAGCAGTTTAGTCAGCACAGATACGCAGTATTTT
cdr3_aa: CASSLVSTDTQYF

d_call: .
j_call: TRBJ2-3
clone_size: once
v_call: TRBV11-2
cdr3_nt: TGTGCCAGCAGCTTCCGGTTCAGCACAGATACGCAGTATTTT
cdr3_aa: CASSFRFSTDTQYF

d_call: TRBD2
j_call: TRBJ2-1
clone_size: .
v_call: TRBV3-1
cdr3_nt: TGTGCCAGCAGCTCCACCCGACTAGCGGGACACCGCGGGGGTGAGCAGTTCTTC
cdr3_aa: CASSSTRLAGHRGGEQFF

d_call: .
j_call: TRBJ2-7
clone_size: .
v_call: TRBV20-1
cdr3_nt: TGCAGTGCCACTGGTGGTCGGAACGAGCAGTACTTC
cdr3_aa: CSATGGRNEQYF

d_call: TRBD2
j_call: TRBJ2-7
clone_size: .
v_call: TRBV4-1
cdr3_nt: TGCGCCAGCAGCCATGGACTAGCACGCTCCTACGAGCAGTACTTC
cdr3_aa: CASSHGLARSYEQYF

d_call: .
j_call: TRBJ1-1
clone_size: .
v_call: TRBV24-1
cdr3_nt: TGTGCCACCTCTGACGCGAACACTGAAGCTTTCTTT
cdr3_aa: CATSDANTEAFF

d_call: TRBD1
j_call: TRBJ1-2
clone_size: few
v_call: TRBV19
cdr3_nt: TGTGCCAGTAGTCGACAGGGGGGGAACTATGGCTACACCTTC
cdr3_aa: CASSRQGGNYGYTF

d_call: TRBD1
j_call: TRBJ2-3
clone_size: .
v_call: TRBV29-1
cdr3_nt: TGCAGCGTGGGGAAACAGGGGCGCACAGATACGCAGTATTTT
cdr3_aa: CSVGKQGRTDTQYF

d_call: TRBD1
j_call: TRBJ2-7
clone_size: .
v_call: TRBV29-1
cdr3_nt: TGCAGCGTTGCCTTGACAGGGTCGGTCGAGCAGTACTTC
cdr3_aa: CSVALTGSVEQYF

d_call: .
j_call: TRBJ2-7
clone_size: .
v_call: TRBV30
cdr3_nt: TGTGCCTGGAGTGAAGGGGGGCTCAGGGAGCAGTACTTC
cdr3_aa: CAWSEGGLREQYF

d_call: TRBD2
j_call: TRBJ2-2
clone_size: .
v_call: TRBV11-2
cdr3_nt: TGTGCCAGCAGCACCCGGACTAGCGGGAGGACCGGGGAGCTGTTTTTT
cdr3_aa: CASSTRTSGRTGELFF

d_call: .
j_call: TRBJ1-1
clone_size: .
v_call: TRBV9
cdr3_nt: TGTGCCAGCAGCGAACAAACAGGGAACACTGAAGCTTTCTTT
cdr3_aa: CASSEQTGNTEAFF

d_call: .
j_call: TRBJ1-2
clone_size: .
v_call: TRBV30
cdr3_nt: TGTGCCTGTTCACAGGGCCCCTATGGCTACACCTTC
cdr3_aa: CACSQGPYGYTF

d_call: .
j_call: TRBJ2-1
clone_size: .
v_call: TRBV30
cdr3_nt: TGTGCCTGGGCGAGCGGGCCTTACAATGAGCAGTTCTTC
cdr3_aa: CAWASGPYNEQFF

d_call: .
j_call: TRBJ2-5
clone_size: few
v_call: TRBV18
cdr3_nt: TGTGCCAGCTCACCGATTGGAGAGACCCAGTACTTC
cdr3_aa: CASSPIGETQYF

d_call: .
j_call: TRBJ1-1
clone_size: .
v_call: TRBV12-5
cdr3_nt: TGTGCTAGTGGTTTGGGACGGATGAACACTGAAGCTTTCTTT
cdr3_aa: CASGLGRMNTEAFF

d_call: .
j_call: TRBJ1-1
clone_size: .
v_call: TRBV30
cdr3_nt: TGTGCCTGGAGGTCTGGTTTGAGGAGCACTGAAGCTTTCTTT
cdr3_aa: CAWRSGLRSTEAFF